Below are 16 T cell receptor beta chains sequenced from a single sample in a study of control samples from healthy donors and cancer patients. Sequenced by immunoSEQ multiplex PCR; TCRdb stores in-frame clones only, minus some. The sample lists under 200,000 clones; 90% to 95% were seen once. The sample was PBMCs. These receptor sequences come from a man aged 55 to 70 with colorectal cancer.

This chain links TRBV27 with TRBJ2-5, with 10 bases identical to TRBD1. Germline CDR1 and CDR2: MNHEY and SMNVEV (reference sequence). The CDR3 covers 14 residues. Trimming removed 5 bases from V and 5 bases from J; junction bases left unmatched: 5. The CDR3 loop reads CASSGDRGWETQYF. CDR3 in DNA: TGTGCCAGCAGTGGGGACAGGGGATGGGAGACCCAGTACTTC.

This chain links TRBV6-1 with TRBJ2-5; D is possibly TRBD2 (5 bases). The germline V and J ends were trimmed by 3 bases and 5 bases, with 19 bases remaining between them. This CDR3 comprises 16 residues. Germline V gene sequence: CDR1 MNHNS, CDR2 SASEGT. The CDR3 DNA sequence: TGTGCCAGCAGTGATCTGGGCTTCTCATCGGGGGAGACCCAGTACTTC. Translating gives CASSDLGFSSGETQYF.

The chain couples TRBV6-2 or TRBV6-3 to TRBJ1-5; the match to TRBD1 covers 9 bases. Germline CDR1 MNHEY, CDR2 SVGEGT. The CDR3 is 16 residues long. Losses at the gene ends were 5 bases for V and 2 bases for J; bases not matched to a gene: 7. Here the CDR3 reads CASSPQGAGGNQPQHF. In DNA, the CDR3 is TGTGCCAGCAGTCCACAGGGGGCGGGTGGCAATCAGCCCCAGCATTTT.

The genes are TRBV19 and TRBJ1-5, with 12 bases aligning to TRBD1. Unmatched junction bases numbered 5, after V lost 5 bases and J lost 3 bases. The CDR3 spans 16 residues. CDR1 is LNHDA and CDR2 is SQIVND in the germline V gene (reference sequence). CDR3 bases: TGTGCCAGTAGTCCCGGGACAGGGGGCCCCAATCAGCCCCAGCATTTT. Translating it yields CASSPGTGGPNQPQHF.

This rearrangement joins TRBV6-5 to TRBJ2-1; 8 positions agree with TRBD1. Unmatched junction bases numbered 9, after V lost 7 bases and J lost 4 bases. The CDR3 spans 15 residues. The V gene's germline CDR1 is MNHEY and CDR2 SVGAGI. The CDR3, as DNA: TGTGCCAGCATATCGTCAGGGGGCAGATACAATGAGCAGTTCTTC. Translation: CASISSGGRYNEQFF.

This chain uses TRBV6-5 with TRBJ1-2; possibly TRBD1 for D (5 bases). Germline V lookup: CDR1 MNHEY, CDR2 SVGAGI. The CDR3 spans 13 residues. Trimming removed 5 bases at V and 7 bases at J, with 14 bases between. CDR3: CASSQYGALGYTF. CDR3 nucleotides: TGTGCCAGCAGTCAATACGGGGCCCTTGGCTACACCTTC.

This sequence joins TRBV20-1 and TRBJ1-4; D gene uncertain. The V gene lost 3 bases and the J gene lost 8 bases, with 16 bases spanning the gap. The CDR3 has 14 amino acids. Germline CDR1 DFQATT, CDR2 SNEGSKA (reference sequence). CDR3 sequence (DNA): TGCAGTGCTAGTCTCGGACTACCAACGGAAAAACTGTTTTTT. It yields the protein CSASLGLPTEKLFF.

CDR3 amino acids: CAISGSSGYTF. In nucleotides, the CDR3 is TGTGCCATCAGTGGCAGCTCCGGCTACACCTTC. The chain has TRBV10-3 and TRBJ1-2, with unresolved D. This CDR3 is 11 amino acids long. The germline CDR1 and CDR2 sequences are ENHRY and SYGVKD. V was trimmed by 4 bases and J by 8 bases, leaving 8 bases between them.

On this clone: At one end the junction does not follow the germline gene, possibly because of a read error. The gene calls are TRBV24-1 and TRBJ2-1, with D possibly TRBD2 on 5 matching bases. The germline V gene has CDR1 KGHDR and CDR2 SFDVKD. The CDR3 is 16 amino acids. DNA of the CDR3: TGTACCACCAGTGACCCTCTAGCTGGGGTCTACAATGAGCAGTTCTTC. Translating gives CTTSDPLAGVYNEQFF.

This chain connects TRBV10-3 to TRBJ1-6; D remains unclear. The CDR3 has 16 residues. Trimming stripped 4 bases from V and 7 bases from J, with 17 bases between. From germline, CDR1 is ENHRY and CDR2 SYGVKD. The CDR3 reads CAISGSEGRGNSPLHF. The CDR3, as DNA: TGTGCCATCAGTGGATCGGAGGGTCGAGGGAATTCACCCCTCCACTTT.

For this clone: The same CDR3 arises from other DNA sequences in this sample as well. The rearrangement uses TRBV12-3 or TRBV12-4 and TRBJ1-1, with D unclear. The V end was cut by 3 bases, the J end by 0 bases, with 2 bases between. This CDR3 has 12 residues. CDR3 region: CASSLMNTEAFF. The CDR3 nucleotides are TGTGCCAGCAGTTTGATGAACACTGAAGCTTTCTTT.

The rearrangement joins TRBV27 to TRBJ2-5, with 10 bases identical to TRBD2. The V gene's germline CDR1 is MNHEY and CDR2 SMNVEV (reference sequence). The CDR3 sequence is 15 residues long. Germline trimming cut 4 bases from V and 1 base from J; bases unmatched to any gene: 3. CDR3: CASSSPSGGQETQYF. CDR3 DNA sequence: TGTGCCAGCAGTTCACCTAGCGGGGGCCAAGAGACCCAGTACTTC.

The J gene is TRBJ1-2, the V gene TRBV3-1 (or the pseudogene TRBV3-2); D is undetermined. The ends were cut back, 0 bases at V and 4 bases at J, with 6 bases in the middle. CDR3 length equals 13 residues. The V gene's germline CDR1 is LGHDT and CDR2 YNNKEL (reference sequence). DNA of the CDR3: TGTGCCAGCAGCCAAGAAAGGGCCTATGGCTACACCTTC. Its protein product is CASSQERAYGYTF.

This sequence joins TRBV5-6 and TRBJ1-3, with a tentative D call TRBD1 (5 bases). The CDR3 is 15 residues long. CDR1 and CDR2 (germline): SGHDT, YYEEEE. Trimming took 0 bases from V and 1 from J, leaving 8 bases between them. Here the CDR3 reads CASSLAGVSGNTIYF. DNA for the CDR3: TGTGCCAGCAGCTTGGCGGGGGTATCTGGAAACACCATATATTTT. Full variable domain (rest looked up from reference TRBV5-6 and TRBJ1-3): DAGVTQSPTHLIKTRGQQVTLRCSPKSGHDTVSWYQQALGQGPQFIFQYYEEEERQRGNFPDRFSGHQFPNYSSELNVNALLLGDSALYLCASSLAGVSGNTIYFGEGSWLTVV.

V is TRBV19 and J is TRBJ2-1, with D hard to call. The V end was cut by 2 bases, the J end by 7 bases, with 12 bases between. The CDR3 consists of 14 residues. The germline V gene has CDR1 LNHDA and CDR2 SQIVND (reference sequence). CDR3 protein: CASSIIGRRNEQFF. DNA of the CDR3: TGTGCCAGTAGTATAATTGGTCGCCGTAATGAGCAGTTCTTC.

The chain joins TRBV28 to TRBJ1-4; no reliable D call. The CDR3 runs 15 residues. Trimming stripped 6 bases from V and 2 bases from J, with 13 bases between. Germline V lookup: CDR1 MDHEN, CDR2 SYDVKM. This CDR3 is CASSSPMGTNEKLFF. In DNA, the CDR3 is TGTGCCAGCAGCTCCCCCATGGGGACTAATGAAAAACTGTTTTTT.